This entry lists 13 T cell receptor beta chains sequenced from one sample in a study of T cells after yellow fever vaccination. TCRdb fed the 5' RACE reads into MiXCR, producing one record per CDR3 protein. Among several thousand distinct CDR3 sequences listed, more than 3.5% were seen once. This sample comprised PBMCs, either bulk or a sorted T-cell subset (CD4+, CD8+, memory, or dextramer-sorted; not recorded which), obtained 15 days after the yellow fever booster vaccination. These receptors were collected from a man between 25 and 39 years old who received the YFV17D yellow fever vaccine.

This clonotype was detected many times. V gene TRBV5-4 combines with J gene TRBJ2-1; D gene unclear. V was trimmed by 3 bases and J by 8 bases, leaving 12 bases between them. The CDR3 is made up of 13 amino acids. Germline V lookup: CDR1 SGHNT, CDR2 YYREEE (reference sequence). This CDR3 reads CASSSRAWDEQFF. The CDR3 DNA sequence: TGTGCCAGCAGCTCCCGGGCCTGGGATGAGCAGTTCTTC.

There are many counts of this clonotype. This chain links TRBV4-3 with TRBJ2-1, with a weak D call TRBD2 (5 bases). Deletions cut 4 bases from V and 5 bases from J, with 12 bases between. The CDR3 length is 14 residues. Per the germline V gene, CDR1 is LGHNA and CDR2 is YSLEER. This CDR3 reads CASSRGPENNEQFF. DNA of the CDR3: TGCGCCAGCAGCCGCGGGCCAGAAAACAATGAGCAGTTCTTC.

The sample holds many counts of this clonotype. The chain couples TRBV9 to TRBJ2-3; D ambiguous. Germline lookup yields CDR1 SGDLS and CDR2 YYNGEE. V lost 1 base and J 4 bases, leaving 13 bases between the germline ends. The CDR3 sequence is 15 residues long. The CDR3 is CASSVSTFSSDTQYF. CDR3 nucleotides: TGTGCCAGCAGCGTATCGACCTTCTCTTCAGATACGCAGTATTTT.

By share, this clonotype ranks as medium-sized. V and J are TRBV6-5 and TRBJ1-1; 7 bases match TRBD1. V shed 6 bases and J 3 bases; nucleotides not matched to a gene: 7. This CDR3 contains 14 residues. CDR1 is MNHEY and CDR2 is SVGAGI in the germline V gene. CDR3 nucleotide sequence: TGTGCCAGCAGACCAATCGGGACAGACACTGAAGCTTTCTTT. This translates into CASRPIGTDTEAFF.

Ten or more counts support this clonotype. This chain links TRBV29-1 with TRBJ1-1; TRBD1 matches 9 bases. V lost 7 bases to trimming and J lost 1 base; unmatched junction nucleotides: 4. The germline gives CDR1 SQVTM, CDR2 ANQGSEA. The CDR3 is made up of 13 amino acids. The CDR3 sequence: CSDLGQGNTEAFF. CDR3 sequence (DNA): TGCAGCGACCTGGGACAGGGGAACACTGAAGCTTTCTTT.

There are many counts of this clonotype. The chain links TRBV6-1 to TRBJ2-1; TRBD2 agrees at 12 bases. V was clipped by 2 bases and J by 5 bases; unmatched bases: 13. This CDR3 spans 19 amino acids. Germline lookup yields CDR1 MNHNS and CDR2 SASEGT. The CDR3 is CASSESGNVLAGGDNEQFF. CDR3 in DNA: TGTGCCAGCAGTGAATCTGGGAATGTCCTAGCGGGAGGGGACAATGAGCAGTTCTTC.

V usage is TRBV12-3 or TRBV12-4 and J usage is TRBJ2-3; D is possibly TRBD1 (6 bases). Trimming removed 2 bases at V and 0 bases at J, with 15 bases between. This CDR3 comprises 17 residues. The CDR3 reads CASSLTPDRTSTDTQYF. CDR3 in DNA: TGTGCCAGCAGTTTAACCCCCGACAGGACTAGCACAGATACGCAGTATTTT.

DNA for the CDR3: TGTGCCAGCAGCCCAGACCCCTTCGCAGGGAAGGGCGAGACCCAGTACTTC. Its protein product is CASSPDPFAGKGETQYF. The chain combines TRBV7-6 with TRBJ2-5; the D gene is possibly TRBD1 (5 bases). From germline, CDR1 is SGHVS and CDR2 FNYEAQ. This CDR3 is 17 amino acids long. The V end was cut by 5 bases, the J end by 5 bases, with 24 bases between.

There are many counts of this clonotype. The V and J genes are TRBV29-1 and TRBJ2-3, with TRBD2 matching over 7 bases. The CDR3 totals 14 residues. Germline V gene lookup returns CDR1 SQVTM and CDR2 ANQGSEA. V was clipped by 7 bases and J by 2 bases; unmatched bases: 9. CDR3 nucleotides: TGCAGCGCCGTCACCGGGACTACCACAGATACGCAGTATTTT. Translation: CSAVTGTTTDTQYF.

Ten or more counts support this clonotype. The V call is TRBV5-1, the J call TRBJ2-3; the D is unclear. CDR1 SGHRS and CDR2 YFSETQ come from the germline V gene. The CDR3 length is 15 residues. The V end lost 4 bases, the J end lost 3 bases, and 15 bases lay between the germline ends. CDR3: CASSLGVPRTDTQYF. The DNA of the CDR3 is TGCGCCAGCAGCCTTGGGGTCCCCAGAACAGATACGCAGTATTTT. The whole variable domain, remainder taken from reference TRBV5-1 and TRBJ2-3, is KAGVTQTPRYLIKTRGQQVTLSCSPISGHRSVSWYQQTPGQGLQFLFEYFSETQRNKGNFPGRFSGRQFSNSRSEMNVSTLELGDSALYLCASSLGVPRTDTQYFGPGTRLTVL.

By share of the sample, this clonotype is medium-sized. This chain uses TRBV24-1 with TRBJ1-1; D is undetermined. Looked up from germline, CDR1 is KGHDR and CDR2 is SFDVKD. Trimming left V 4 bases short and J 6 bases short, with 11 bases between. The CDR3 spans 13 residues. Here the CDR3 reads CATSDAPGSEAFF. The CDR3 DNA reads TGTGCCACCAGTGACGCCCCGGGCTCTGAAGCTTTCTTT.

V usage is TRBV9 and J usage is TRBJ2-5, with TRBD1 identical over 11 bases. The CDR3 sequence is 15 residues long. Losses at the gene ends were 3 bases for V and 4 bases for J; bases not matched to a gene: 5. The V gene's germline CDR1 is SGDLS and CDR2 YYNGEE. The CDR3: CASSDWTGGGETQYF. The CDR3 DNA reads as TGTGCCAGCAGCGATTGGACAGGGGGCGGAGAGACCCAGTACTTC.

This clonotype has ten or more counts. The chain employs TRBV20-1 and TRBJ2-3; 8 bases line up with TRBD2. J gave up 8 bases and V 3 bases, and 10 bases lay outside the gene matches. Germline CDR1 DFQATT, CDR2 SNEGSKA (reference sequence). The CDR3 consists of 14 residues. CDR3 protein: CSASRSGVQSTQYF. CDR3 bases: TGCAGTGCTAGTCGTAGCGGGGTCCAGAGTACGCAGTATTTT.